The TCR beta chain described here comes from a study of blood T cells in healthy people across ages. Study results and caveats: Greater diversity and more naive CD4+ cells were seen in long-lived donors than in aged donors. The fall in TCR beta diversity per million T cells was roughly linear with age.

A note on this clonotype: Its antigen is unidentified. One end of the junction does not line up with germline, which may come from a read error.

A second about 6 to 11 cycle PCR used barcoded and J-beta primers. Each single sample gave us at least 3 million CDR3-containing paired-end reads. TCRdb itself ran the 5' RACE reads through MiXCR, one entry per CDR3 protein. The sample carries hundreds of thousands of distinct CDR3 sequences, roughly 60% recorded once. Researchers report isolating at least 6.5 million PBMCs per sample. The CDR3 loop spans 14 amino acids. The V gene's germline CDR1 is DFQATT and CDR2 SNEGSKA (reference sequence). This TCR was recovered from a man younger than 40 in good health. Sequencing input: blood. This rearrangement joins TRBV20-1 to TRBJ2-3, with 9 positions matching TRBD1. CDR3 DNA: TGCAGTGCTAAAGGGGGACAGGGCACGGATACGCAGTATTTT. As protein: CSAKGGQGTDTQYF.